The next 21 T cell receptor beta chains were all read from a single sample in a study of CD8+ T cells in alopecia areata. Sequencing relied on a cDNA template that was reverse transcribed from extracted RNA. The table came from immunoSEQ multiplex PCR; TCRdb's copy has only in-frame clones and leaves some out. This repertoire shows about 200,000 clones, 45% to 75% found once; its top ten account for about 3%. Noted treatment: oral pan-JAK inhibitor, 5-10 mg twice daily. Source: CD4+ T cells sorted from blood, taken at week 4, from a patient treated with tofacitinib. The origin of the receptors is a human donor with alopecia areata.

The chain recombines TRBV18 with TRBJ2-3; D is unresolved. V was clipped by 6 bases and J by 1 base, with 5 bases between them. The germline V gene has CDR1 KGHSH and CDR2 LQKENI. The CDR3 runs to 12 residues. The chain's CDR3 is CASSPRTDTQYF. Written as DNA, the CDR3 is TGTGCCAGCTCTCCTCGCACAGATACGCAGTATTTT.

The gene calls are TRBV10-3 and TRBJ2-7; D is tentatively TRBD1 or TRBD2 (5 bases each). Deletions cut 8 bases from V and 4 bases from J, with 12 bases between. Germline lookup yields CDR1 ENHRY and CDR2 SYGVKD. This CDR3 has 12 amino acids. The chain's CDR3 is CAIAGTPYEQYF. DNA of the CDR3: TGTGCCATCGCCGGGACGCCGTACGAGCAGTACTTC.

This chain links TRBV10-3 with TRBJ2-5; 7 bases are shared with TRBD2. The germline gives CDR1 ENHRY, CDR2 SYGVKD. With 10 bases clipped from V and 5 bases from J, the junction kept 10 bases outside the gene matches. CDR3 length equals 13 residues. The CDR3 is CATERDPRETQYF. Here the CDR3 DNA reads TGTGCCACCGAGCGGGACCCCCGGGAGACCCAGTACTTC.

This clone showed up just a few times. The chain uses TRBV2 and TRBJ2-1; D remains ambiguous. The CDR3 has 14 residues. V dropped 5 bases and J dropped 3 bases, with 11 bases sitting between them. Germline CDR1 reads SNHLY; CDR2 reads FYNNEI. The CDR3 loop reads CASSPSVDYNEQFF. The CDR3 nucleotides are TGTGCCAGCAGTCCTTCGGTTGACTACAATGAGCAGTTCTTC.

V usage is TRBV28 and J usage is TRBJ1-5; D is undetermined. The CDR3 spans 14 residues. The germline gives CDR1 MDHEN, CDR2 SYDVKM. V dropped 6 bases and J dropped 5 bases, with 14 bases sitting between them. CDR3 bases: TGTGCCAGCAGCGAAGGAGGGCCCGATCAGCCCCAGCATTTT. Protein sequence: CASSEGGPDQPQHF.

The rearrangement uses TRBV5-4 and TRBJ1-1; TRBD1 is a possible D gene (5 bases). CDR3 length equals 15 residues. V gave up 5 bases and J gave up 3 bases, with 17 bases separating them. CDR1 and CDR2 from the germline V gene are SGHNT and YYREEE (reference sequence). The CDR3 nucleotides are TGTGCCAGCAGTCCGAAAGAGTCGGGGGACACTGAAGCTTTCTTT. Its translation: CASSPKESGDTEAFF.

V is TRBV5-1 and J is TRBJ2-1; TRBD1 matches 8 bases. CDR1 is SGHRS and CDR2 is YFSETQ in the germline V gene. This CDR3 contains 14 residues. V was clipped by 1 base and J by 8 bases; unmatched bases: 5. This chain's CDR3 is CASSLRSGGHEQFF. In DNA form, the CDR3 reads TGCGCCAGCAGCTTGAGGTCAGGGGGCCATGAGCAGTTCTTC. Based on the CDR3 plus reference TRBV5-1 and TRBJ2-1, the full variable domain is KAGVTQTPRYLIKTRGQQVTLSCSPISGHRSVSWYQQTPGQGLQFLFEYFSETQRNKGNFPGRFSGRQFSNSRSEMNVSTLELGDSALYLCASSLRSGGHEQFFGPGTRLTVL.

The rearrangement joins TRBV30 to TRBJ1-4, with 12 bases identical to TRBD1. CDR3 length: 18 amino acids. V was pared by 1 base and J by 0 bases, with 6 bases of the junction left unmatched. CDR1 is GTSNPN and CDR2 is SVGIG in the germline V gene (reference sequence). CDR3 sequence: CAWSGDRGREATNEKLFF. The CDR3, as DNA: TGTGCCTGGAGTGGGGACAGGGGGCGCGAGGCAACTAATGAAAAACTGTTTTTT.

J is TRBJ2-7 and V is TRBV23-1, with D hard to call. TRBV23-1 is assigned to the ORF class and has an uncertain function. This CDR3 has 15 residues. Trimming shortened V by 0 bases and J by 1 base, and 10 bases separated the two germline ends. CDR3 in DNA: TGCGCCAGCAGTCAATCGGAGACCAAGTCCTACGAGCAGTACTTC. It encodes CASSQSETKSYEQYF.

The V and J genes are TRBV7-2 and TRBJ2-3, with TRBD2 identical over 9 bases. Germline CDR1 reads SGHTA; CDR2 reads FQGNSA. This CDR3 has 16 residues. Trimming at V came to 1 base and at J to 2 bases, leaving 4 bases not matched to a gene. This CDR3 reads CASSLGGTSNTDTQYF. Here the CDR3 DNA reads TGTGCCAGCAGCTTAGGTGGGACTAGCAACACAGATACGCAGTATTTT.

The gene calls are TRBV20-1 and TRBJ1-1, with D unresolved. CDR1 is DFQATT and CDR2 is SNEGSKA in the germline V gene (reference sequence). V was trimmed by 5 bases and J by 7 bases, leaving 11 bases between them. This CDR3 region has 11 residues. The CDR3, as DNA: TGCAGTGCTCGGGAGGAGATTGAAGCTTTCTTT. Its protein product is CSAREEIEAFF.

The chain couples TRBV2 to TRBJ2-2; D call uncertain. V lost 0 bases to trimming and J lost 6 bases, with 2 bases between them. Germline CDR1 is SNHLY and CDR2 is FYNNEI. CDR3 length: 12 amino acids. CDR3 sequence (DNA): TGTGCCAGCAGTGAAGCCGCCGGGGAGCTGTTTTTT. The encoded protein is CASSEAAGELFF.

This clone was seen a few times. The chain couples TRBV4-1 to TRBJ1-5, with 9 bases identical to TRBD1. Germline V gives CDR1 MGHRA, CDR2 YSYEKL. CDR3 length: 13 residues. CDR3 loop: CVPTGGSNQPQHF. CDR3 sequence (DNA): TGCGTTCCGACAGGGGGGAGCAATCAGCCCCAGCATTTT.

CDR3 sequence: CASSQSMGIQYF. In DNA form, the CDR3 reads TGTGCCAGCAGTCAGTCTATGGGCATTCAGTACTTC. The J gene is TRBJ2-4, the V gene TRBV6-5; unclear D gene. Trimming removed 5 bases from V and 9 bases from J, with 11 bases in between. The CDR3 spans 12 residues. Germline CDR1 reads MNHEY; CDR2 reads SVGAGI.

The chain uses TRBV5-6 and TRBJ2-5; no firm D call. Germline V gives CDR1 SGHDT, CDR2 YYEEEE. V was shortened by 0 bases and J by 2 bases, with 5 bases between the two germline ends. This CDR3 has 13 amino acids. CDR3: CASSLEVQETQYF. CDR3 nucleotide sequence: TGTGCCAGCAGCTTGGAGGTTCAAGAGACCCAGTACTTC.

The chain couples TRBV2 to TRBJ1-6; D is uncertain. The germline V gene has CDR1 SNHLY and CDR2 FYNNEI. V was pared by 1 base and J by 7 bases, with 11 bases between. The CDR3 spans 15 residues. CDR3 bases: TGTGCCAGCAGTGAAGGGCCATTCGGAAATTCACCCCTCCACTTT. It specifies CASSEGPFGNSPLHF.

The chain carries TRBV29-1 and TRBJ1-2; D possibly corresponds to TRBD1 (5 bases). Germline-derived CDR1 and CDR2 are SQVTM and ANQGSEA. The CDR3 runs 11 residues. V was pared by 8 bases and J by 7 bases, with 14 bases between. The CDR3 reads CSRRGTRGYTF. The CDR3 DNA reads TGCAGCAGACGAGGGACTCGTGGCTACACCTTC. Combining the CDR3 with reference TRBV29-1 and TRBJ1-2 gives the whole variable domain SAVISQKPSRDICQRGTSLTIQCQVDSQVTMMFWYRQQPGQSLTLIATANQGSEATYESGFVIDKFPISRPNLTFSTLTVSNMSPEDSSIYLCSRRGTRGYTFGSGTRLTVV.

This clone was picked up a small number of times. The chain combines TRBV11-1 with TRBJ2-7; D is perhaps TRBD1 (6 bases). Trimming took 4 bases from V and 3 from J, leaving 10 bases between them. Germline-derived CDR1 and CDR2 are SGHAT and FQDESV (reference sequence). The CDR3 contains 13 residues. This chain's CDR3 is CASSSPRGYEQYF. CDR3 coding DNA: TGTGCCAGCAGCTCCCCCAGGGGCTACGAGCAGTACTTC.

The rearrangement uses TRBV10-3 and TRBJ2-5, with D perhaps TRBD2 (6 bases). The V gene's germline CDR1 is ENHRY and CDR2 SYGVKD. The V end was cut by 2 bases, the J end by 3 bases, with 19 bases between. The CDR3 loop spans 17 amino acids. The CDR3 region has the DNA TGTGCCATCAGTGAGAGAGAGTGGGGCAGGGAGGAAGAGACCCAGTACTTC. As protein: CAISEREWGREEETQYF.

The gene calls are TRBV30 and TRBJ1-2, with a weak D call TRBD1 (6 bases). V lost 1 base, J lost 2 bases, and 11 bases lay in between. Looked up from germline, CDR1 is GTSNPN and CDR2 is SVGIG (reference sequence). This CDR3 spans 14 amino acids. For the CDR3, the DNA is TGTGCCTGGAGTGGTCCAGGGGTAAACTATGGCTACACCTTC. Protein sequence: CAWSGPGVNYGYTF.

The gene calls are TRBV27 and TRBJ2-3; D is possibly TRBD2 (7 bases). This CDR3 has 13 amino acids. The germline V gene has CDR1 MNHEY and CDR2 SMNVEV (reference sequence). Trimming took 10 bases from V and 2 from J, leaving 13 bases between them. This CDR3 reads CAKLGGHTDTQYF. The CDR3 DNA reads TGTGCCAAGCTGGGGGGGCACACAGATACGCAGTATTTT.